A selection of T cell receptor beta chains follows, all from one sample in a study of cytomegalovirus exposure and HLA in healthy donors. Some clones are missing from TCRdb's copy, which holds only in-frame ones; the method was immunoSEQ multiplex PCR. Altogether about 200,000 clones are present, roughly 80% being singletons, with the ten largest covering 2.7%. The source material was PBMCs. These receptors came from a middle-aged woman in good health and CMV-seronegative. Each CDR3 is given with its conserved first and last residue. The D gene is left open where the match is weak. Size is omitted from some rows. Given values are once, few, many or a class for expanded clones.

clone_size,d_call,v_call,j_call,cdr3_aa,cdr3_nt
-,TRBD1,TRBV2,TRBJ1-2,CASRDGTGETVGYTF,TGTGCCAGCAGGGACGGGACAGGGGAGACGGTTGGCTACACCTTC
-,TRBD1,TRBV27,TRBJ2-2,CASSPTGQRNTGELFF,TGTGCCAGCAGTCCTACGGGACAGAGGAACACCGGGGAGCTGTTTTTT
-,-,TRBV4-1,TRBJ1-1,CASSQDSGNTEAFF,TGCGCCAGCAGCCAAGATTCAGGGAACACTGAAGCTTTCTTT
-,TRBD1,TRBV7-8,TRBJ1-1,CASSSTWTGNPNTEAFF,TGTGCCAGCAGTTCCACTTGGACAGGGAACCCGAACACTGAAGCTTTCTTT
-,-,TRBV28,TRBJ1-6,CASSSSVLSLSSYNSPLHF,TGTGCCAGCAGTTCCAGCGTCCTTTCCTTGAGCTCCTATAATTCACCCCTCCACTTT
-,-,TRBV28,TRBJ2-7,CASSLGRLLVYEQYF,TGTGCCAGCAGTTTAGGGAGACTCCTCGTCTACGAGCAGTACTTC
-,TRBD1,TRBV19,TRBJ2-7,CASSMGQSASYEQYF,TGTGCCAGTAGTATGGGACAGAGTGCCTCCTACGAGCAGTACTTC
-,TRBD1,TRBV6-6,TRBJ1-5,CASSGRQGKDQPQHF,TGTGCCAGCAGTGGGCGACAGGGGAAGGATCAGCCCCAGCATTTT
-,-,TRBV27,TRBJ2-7,CASSKGAQQYF,TGTGCCAGCAGCAAAGGGGCCCAGCAGTACTTC
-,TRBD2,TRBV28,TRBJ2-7,CASSLTVGGTAYEQYF,TGTGCCAGCAGTTTAACCGTGGGAGGGACTGCCTACGAGCAGTACTTC
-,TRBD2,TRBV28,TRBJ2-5,CASSVGTSEIETQYF,TGTGCCAGCAGTGTCGGGACTAGCGAAATTGAGACCCAGTACTTC
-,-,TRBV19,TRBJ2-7,CASSSGLRETTPEQYF,TGTGCCAGTAGTAGCGGCTTAAGGGAGACAACTCCCGAGCAGTACTTC
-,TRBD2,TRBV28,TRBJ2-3,CASSGLASDTQYF,TGTGCCAGCAGTGGACTAGCGTCAGATACGCAGTATTTT
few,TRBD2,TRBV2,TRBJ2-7,CASSDSVGGPGEQYF,TGTGCCAGCAGTGACTCGGTGGGAGGGCCGGGGGAGCAGTACTTC
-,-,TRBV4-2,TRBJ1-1,CASSQPRDTSHTEAFF,TGTGCCAGCAGCCAACCCAGGGACACGTCGCACACTGAAGCTTTCTTT
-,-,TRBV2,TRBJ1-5,CATTSDNSNQPQHF,TGTGCCACTACGTCCGACAATAGCAATCAGCCCCAGCATTTT
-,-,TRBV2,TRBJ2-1,CASSEFSLNEQFF,TGTGCCAGCAGTGAGTTTAGTTTGAATGAGCAGTTCTTC
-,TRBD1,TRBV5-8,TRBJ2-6,CASSGTAGQALRGANVLTF,TGTGCCAGCAGCGGGACCGCGGGACAGGCTCTTCGGGGGGCCAACGTCCTGACTTTC
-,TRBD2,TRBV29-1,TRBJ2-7,CSVRTSGYEQYF,TGCAGCGTCCGGACTAGCGGCTACGAGCAGTACTTC
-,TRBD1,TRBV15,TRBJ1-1,CATSRGDRRNTEAFF,TGTGCCACCAGCAGAGGGGACAGGCGGAACACTGAAGCTTTCTTT
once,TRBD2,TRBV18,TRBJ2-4,CASSSRGGGSLAKNIQYF,TGTGCCAGCTCATCCAGAGGCGGGGGTAGTTTAGCCAAAAACATTCAGTACTTC
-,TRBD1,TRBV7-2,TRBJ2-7,CASSTSGQGSYEQYF,TGTGCCAGCTCAACAAGTGGACAGGGAAGTTACGAGCAGTACTTC
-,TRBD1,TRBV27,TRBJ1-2,CASSPGSGQLYGYTF,TGTGCCAGCAGCCCTGGTTCGGGACAGCTCTATGGCTACACCTTC
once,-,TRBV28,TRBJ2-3,CASSLQRRDTQYF,TGTGCCAGCAGTTTACAGCGGAGAGATACGCAGTATTTT
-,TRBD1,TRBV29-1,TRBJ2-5,CSVARQGARETQYF,TGCAGCGTTGCGAGACAGGGGGCTCGGGAGACCCAGTACTTC
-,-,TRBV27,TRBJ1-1,CASSPRSRGYMNTEAFF,TGTGCCAGCAGCCCAAGGAGTCGGGGGTACATGAACACTGAAGCTTTCTTT
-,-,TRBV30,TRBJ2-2,CAWSTGSGGELFF,TGTGCCTGGAGTACAGGGAGCGGCGGGGAGCTGTTTTTT
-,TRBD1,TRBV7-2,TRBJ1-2,CASSAWDRWAYGYTF,TGTGCCAGCAGCGCATGGGACAGATGGGCTTATGGCTACACCTTC
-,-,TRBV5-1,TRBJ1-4,CASSSDRQKLFF,TGCGCCAGCAGCTCAGACAGGCAGAAACTGTTTTTT
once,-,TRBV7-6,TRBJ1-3,CASSFDSPSSGNTIYF,TGTGCCAGCAGCTTCGACAGCCCTAGCTCTGGAAACACCATATATTTT
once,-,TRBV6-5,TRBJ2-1,CASSYTETRVEQFF,TGTGCCAGCAGTTACACCGAGACTAGGGTTGAGCAGTTCTTC
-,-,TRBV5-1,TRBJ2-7,CASSLGGVIHEQYF,TGCGCCAGCAGCTTGGGAGGAGTCATCCACGAGCAGTACTTC